Below are 15 T cell receptor gamma chains sequenced from a single sample in a study of gamma-delta T cells after stem cell transplantation. TCRdb re-called clones from the RT-PCR reads via CATT. This sample has over 1,500 gamma-chain clones, with around 3.5% found just once. The sequenced material came from gamma-delta T cells. The receptors shown here come from a human donor. It is not recorded whose cells these are; they may come from a transplant donor.

This clone is medium-sized by share. The chain uses TRGV9 and TRGJP. V dropped 3 bases and J dropped 6; count of bases not matched to a gene: 8. Looked up from germline, CDR1 is GITISATS and CDR2 is ISYDGTV (reference sequence). The CDR3 sequence is 17 residues long. CDR3 amino acids: CALWEIPPELGKKIKVF. DNA for the CDR3: TGTGCCTTGTGGGAGATCCCCCCAGAGTTGGGCAAAAAAATCAAGGTATTT.

The sample holds a few counts of this clone. TCRdb's entry gives the protein of a much larger clone, which mismatches this DNA's translation at residue 7, likely from a read error; the protein reported here is translated from the DNA. This chain connects TRGV9 to TRGJP. From germline, CDR1 is GITISATS and CDR2 ISYDGTV (reference sequence). This CDR3 comprises 15 residues. V was pared by 4 bases and J by 9 bases, with 6 bases of the junction left unmatched. CDR3 loop: CALWDSGLGKKIKVF. As DNA, the CDR3 is TGTGCCTTGTGGGATTCGGGGTTGGGCAAAAAAATCAAGGTATTT.

This clone is categorized as medium-sized. This sequence joins TRGV5 and TRGJ1 or TRGJ2. In germline, CDR1 is VINAFY, CDR2 YDVSNSKD. The CDR3 contains 15 residues. V was pared by 3 bases and J by 1 base, with 9 bases of the junction left unmatched. The CDR3, as DNA: TGTGCCACCTGGGACCCCTCTGTAAATTATTATAAGAAACTCTTT. This encodes CATWDPSVNYYKKLF.

This clone is deemed large (0.1 to 1%). A much larger clone differs by one base, so this may be a read error. At the DNA level, this CDR3 is encoded by other sequences in the same sample as well. This chain joins TRGV9 and TRGJP. After removal of 0 bases from V and 5 bases from J, the junction contained 1 base not matched to a gene. The CDR3 contains 16 residues. Germline lookup yields CDR1 GITISATS and CDR2 ISYDGTV (reference sequence). In nucleotides, the CDR3 is TGTGCCTTGTGGGAGGTGGAAGAGTTGGGCAAAAAAATCAAGGTATTT. Its protein product is CALWEVEELGKKIKVF.

This clone was seen a handful of times. TCRdb records a much larger clone's protein for this DNA, with a difference at residue 7 that likely arises from a read error; the protein given is the translation of the DNA. This rearrangement joins TRGV9 to TRGJ1 or TRGJ2. J gave up 12 bases and V 0 bases, and 5 bases lay outside the gene matches. The CDR3 spans 11 residues. Germline CDR1 GITISATS, CDR2 ISYDGTV (reference sequence). The DNA of the CDR3 is TGTGCCTTGTGGGAGGTGCAAGTGAAACTCTTT. This sequence encodes CALWEVQVKLF.

Relative to its sample, this clone is medium-sized. V is TRGV9 and J is TRGJP. J lost 5 bases, V lost 3 bases, and 7 bases had no gene match. The length of the CDR3 is 17 residues. Germline V gene data show CDR1 as GITISATS and CDR2 as ISYDGTV (reference sequence). CDR3 coding DNA: TGTGCCTTGTGGGAGTCCAAAAAAGAGTTGGGCAAAAAAATCAAGGTATTT. Encoded protein: CALWESKKELGKKIKVF.

This clone is judged medium-sized. The chain employs TRGV4 and TRGJ1 or TRGJ2. In germline, CDR1 is EGSTGY, CDR2 YDSYTSSV. Unmatched junction bases numbered 2, after V lost 5 bases and J lost 1 base. The CDR3 is 12 amino acids. The CDR3 spells CATWGNYYKKLF. The CDR3 DNA reads as TGTGCCACCTGGGGTAATTATTATAAGAAACTCTTT.

By sample fraction, this clone is medium-sized (0.01 to 0.1%). The chain uses TRGV4 and TRGJ1 or TRGJ2. Germline V lookup: CDR1 EGSTGY, CDR2 YDSYTSSV. The CDR3 runs 13 residues. Germline trimming cut 3 bases from V and 2 bases from J; bases unmatched to any gene: 4. Here the CDR3 reads CATWDSHYYKKLF. The CDR3 nucleotides read TGTGCCACCTGGGATTCGCATTATTATAAGAAACTCTTT.

Sample share makes this clone medium-sized. The sample contains more than one DNA sequence encoding this CDR3. V usage is TRGV8 and J usage is TRGJP2. Germline values: CDR1 VENAVY, CDR2 YDSYNSRV. V gave up 1 base and J gave up 4 bases; unmatched junction bases: 6. The CDR3 totals 15 residues. The CDR3, as DNA: TGTGCCACCTGGGATAGAGAGAATAGTGATTGGATCAAGACGTTT. Amino acid sequence: CATWDRENSDWIKTF.

As regards this clone: A read error likely explains why the TCRdb protein, taken from a much larger clone, differs from this DNA's translation at residue 9; the protein shown is translated from the DNA. This CDR3 is CATWDGHYRKLF. The CDR3 DNA follows: TGTGCCACCTGGGACGGGCATTATAGGAAACTCTTT. The chain joins TRGV2 to TRGJ1 or TRGJ2. This CDR3 spans 12 amino acids. CDR1 EGSNGY and CDR2 YDSYNSKV come from the germline V gene.

This clone is medium-sized by share. CDR3 DNA: TGTGCCTTGTGGGAGTCCTCGGAGGAGGGTAGTAAGAAACTCTTT. It codes for CALWESSEEGSKKLF. The chain uses TRGV9 and TRGJ1 or TRGJ2. The CDR3 is made up of 15 amino acids. Trimming at V came to 3 bases and at J to 9 bases, leaving 17 bases not matched to a gene. The germline CDR1 and CDR2 sequences are GITISATS and ISYDGTV (reference sequence).

Points on this clone: A much larger clonotype is one base distant, so this may be a read error. Other DNA sequences from this sample encode an identical CDR3 as well. The chain combines TRGV9 with TRGJP. CDR1 and CDR2 (germline): GITISATS, ISYDGTV (reference sequence). This CDR3 is 17 amino acids long. CDR3 coding DNA: TGTGCCTTGTGGGAGGTGCAGGGAGAGTTGGGTAAAAAAATCAAGGTATTT. Protein sequence: CALWEVQGELGKKIKVF.

A few counts support this clone. The TCRdb protein comes from a much larger clone and disagrees with this DNA's translation at residue 10, likely due to a read error; the protein given here is derived from the DNA. V is TRGV2 and J is TRGJ1 or TRGJ2. From germline, CDR1 is EGSNGY and CDR2 YDSYNSKV. The V segment lost 1 base and the J segment 5 bases; nucleotides outside the gene matches: 14. The CDR3 runs 16 residues. CDR3 sequence reads: CATWDGPPSNDYKKLF. CDR3 nucleotides: TGTGCCACCTGGGACGGCCCCCCCTCTAACGATTATAAGAAACTCTTT.

Points on this clone: A single base separates this from a much larger clone, so it may be a read error. The rearrangement uses TRGV9 and TRGJ1 or TRGJ2. This CDR3 spans 9 amino acids. The germline V gene encodes CDR1 GITISATS and CDR2 ISYDGTV (reference sequence). V lost 5 bases to trimming and J lost 12 bases; unmatched junction nucleotides: 4. The CDR3 protein is CALWGRKLF. The CDR3 nucleotides read TGTGCCTTGTGGGGTAGGAAACTCTTT.

The chain has TRGV9 and TRGJP. This CDR3 region has 18 residues. Germline-derived CDR1 and CDR2 are GITISATS and ISYDGTV (reference sequence). V was pared by 3 bases and J by 5 bases, with 10 bases of the junction left unmatched. CDR3 in amino acids: CALWEKQGKELGKKIKVF. Written as DNA, the CDR3 is TGTGCCTTGTGGGAGAAACAAGGGAAAGAGTTGGGCAAAAAAATCAAGGTATTT.